The sequence of this T cell receptor (beta chain) was determined in a study of cytomegalovirus exposure and HLA in healthy donors. Study-wide results and caveats: Researchers reported that a few CMV-associated chains were confirmed in vitro as CMV antigen-specific.

V lost 8 bases to trimming and J lost 9 bases, with 17 bases between them. The CDR3 sequence is 13 residues long. Germline V CDR1 and CDR2: MNHNS, SASEGT. PCR involved 60 Vbeta and 13 Jbeta primers. The repertoire was sequenced with immunoSEQ multiplex PCR; TCRdb's copy has only in-frame clones and lacks some. Found here are approximately 160,000 clones, 80% to 85% of them singletons; the top ten hold approximately 0.87%. As for this clone: The antigen remains unidentified.

Donors likely had unrecorded immune exposures despite being nominally healthy when sampled. V gene TRBV6-1 combines with J gene TRBJ1-5; D possibly corresponds to TRBD1 (5 bases). The sample was PBMCs. This TCR derives from a girl aged 2-10 years in good health and CMV-seropositive. This chain's CDR3 is CASVPTLGRPQHF. CDR3 sequence (DNA): TGTGCCAGCGTGCCAACACTGGGGCGGCCCCAGCATTTT.